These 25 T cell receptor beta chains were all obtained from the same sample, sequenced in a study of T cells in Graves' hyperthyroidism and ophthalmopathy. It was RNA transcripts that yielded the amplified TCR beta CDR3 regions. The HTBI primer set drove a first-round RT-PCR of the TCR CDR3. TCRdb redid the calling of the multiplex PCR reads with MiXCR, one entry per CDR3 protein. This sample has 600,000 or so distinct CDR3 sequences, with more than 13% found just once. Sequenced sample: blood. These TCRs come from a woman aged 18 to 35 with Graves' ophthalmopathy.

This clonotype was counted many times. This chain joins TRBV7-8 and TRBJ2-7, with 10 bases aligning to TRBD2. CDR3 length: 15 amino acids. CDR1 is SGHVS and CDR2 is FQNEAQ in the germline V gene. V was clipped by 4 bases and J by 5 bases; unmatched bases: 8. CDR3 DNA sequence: TGTGCCAGCAGCTCCAGCGGGAGGGCCGGTGACGAGCAGTACTTC. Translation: CASSSSGRAGDEQYF.

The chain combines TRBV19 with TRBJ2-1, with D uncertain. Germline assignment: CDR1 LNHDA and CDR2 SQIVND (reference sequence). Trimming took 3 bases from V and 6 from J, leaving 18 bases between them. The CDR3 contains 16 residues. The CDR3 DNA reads TGTGCCAGTAGTATGATTCATACCGGGCAAAGCAATGAGCAGTTCTTC. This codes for CASSMIHTGQSNEQFF.

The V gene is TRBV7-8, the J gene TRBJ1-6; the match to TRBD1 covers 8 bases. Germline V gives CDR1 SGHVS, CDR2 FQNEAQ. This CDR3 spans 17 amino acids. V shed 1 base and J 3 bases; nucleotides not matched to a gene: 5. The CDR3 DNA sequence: TGTGCCAGCAGCTTAGTGCCAGGGGGCTACTATAATTCACCCCTCCACTTT. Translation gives CASSLVPGGYYNSPLHF.

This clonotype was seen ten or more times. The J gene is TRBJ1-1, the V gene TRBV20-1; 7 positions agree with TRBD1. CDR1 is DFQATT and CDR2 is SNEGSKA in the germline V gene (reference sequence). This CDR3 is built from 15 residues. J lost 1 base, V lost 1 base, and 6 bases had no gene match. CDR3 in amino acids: CSARGRDRANTEAFF. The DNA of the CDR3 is TGCAGTGCTAGAGGACGAGACAGGGCGAACACTGAAGCTTTCTTT.

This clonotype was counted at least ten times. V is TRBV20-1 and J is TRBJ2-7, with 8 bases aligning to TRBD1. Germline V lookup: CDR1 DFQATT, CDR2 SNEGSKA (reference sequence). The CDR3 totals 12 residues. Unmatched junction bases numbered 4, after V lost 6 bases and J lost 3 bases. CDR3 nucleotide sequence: TGCAGTGCAAGGGACAGGTTCTACGAGCAGTACTTC. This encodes CSARDRFYEQYF.

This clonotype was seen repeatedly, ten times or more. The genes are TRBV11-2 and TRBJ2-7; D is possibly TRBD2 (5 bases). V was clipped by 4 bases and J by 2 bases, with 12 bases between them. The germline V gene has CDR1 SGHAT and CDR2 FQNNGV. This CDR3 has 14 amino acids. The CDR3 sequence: CASSSLAQTYEQYF. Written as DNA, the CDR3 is TGTGCCAGCAGCTCCTTAGCGCAAACCTACGAGCAGTACTTC. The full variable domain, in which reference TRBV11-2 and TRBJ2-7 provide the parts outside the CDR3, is EAGVAQSPRYKIIEKRQSVAFWCNPISGHATLYWYQQILGQGPKLLIQFQNNGVVDDSQLPKDRFSAERLKGVDSTLKIQPAKLEDSAVYLCASSSLAQTYEQYFGPGTRLTVT.

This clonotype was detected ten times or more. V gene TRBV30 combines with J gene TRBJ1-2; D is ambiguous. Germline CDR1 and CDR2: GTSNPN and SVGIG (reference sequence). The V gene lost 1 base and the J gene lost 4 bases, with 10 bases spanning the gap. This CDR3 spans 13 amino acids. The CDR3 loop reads CAWSADKGYGYTF. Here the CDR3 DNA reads TGTGCCTGGAGTGCCGACAAGGGCTATGGCTACACCTTC.

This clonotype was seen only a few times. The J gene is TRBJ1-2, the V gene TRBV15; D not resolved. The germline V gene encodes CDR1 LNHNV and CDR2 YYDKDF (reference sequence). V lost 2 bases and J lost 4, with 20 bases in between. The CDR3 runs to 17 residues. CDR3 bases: TGTGCCACCAGCAGACTACCTCCGGGATCTCCCTTCTATGGCTACACCTTC. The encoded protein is CATSRLPPGSPFYGYTF.

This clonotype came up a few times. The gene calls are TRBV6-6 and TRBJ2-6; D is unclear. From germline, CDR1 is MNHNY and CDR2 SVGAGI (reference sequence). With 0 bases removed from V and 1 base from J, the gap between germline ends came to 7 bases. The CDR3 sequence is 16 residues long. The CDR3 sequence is CASSYSGRSGANVLTF. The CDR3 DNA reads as TGTGCCAGCAGTTACTCAGGTAGATCTGGGGCCAACGTCCTGACTTTC.

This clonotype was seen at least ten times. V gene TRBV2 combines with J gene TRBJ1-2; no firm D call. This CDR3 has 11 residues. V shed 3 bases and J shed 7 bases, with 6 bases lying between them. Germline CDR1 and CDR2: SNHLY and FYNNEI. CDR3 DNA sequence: TGTGCCAGCAGTGACACTGGTGGCTACACCTTC. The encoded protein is CASSDTGGYTF. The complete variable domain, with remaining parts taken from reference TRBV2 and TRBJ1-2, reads EPEVTQTPSHQVTQMGQEVILRCVPISNHLYFYWYRQILGQKVEFLVSFYNNEISEKSEIFDDQFSVERPDGSNFTLKIRSTKLEDSAMYFCASSDTGGYTFGSGTRLTVV.

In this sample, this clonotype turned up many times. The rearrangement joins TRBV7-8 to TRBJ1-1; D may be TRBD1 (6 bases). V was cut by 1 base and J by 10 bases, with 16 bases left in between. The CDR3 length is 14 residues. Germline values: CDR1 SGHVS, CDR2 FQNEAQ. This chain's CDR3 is CASSLEAQGSGAFF. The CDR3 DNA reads TGTGCCAGCAGCTTAGAGGCACAGGGTTCCGGAGCTTTCTTT. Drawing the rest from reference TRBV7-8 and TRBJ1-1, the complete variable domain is GAGVSQSPRYKVAKRGQDVALRCDPISGHVSLFWYQQALGQGPEFLTYFQNEAQLDKSGLPSDRFFAERPEGSVSTLKIQRTQQEDSAVYLCASSLEAQGSGAFFGQGTRLTVV.

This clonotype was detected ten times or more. The CDR3 spells CASSLVGLDNQPQHF. CDR3 nucleotide sequence: TGTGCCAGCAGCTTAGTCGGACTCGACAATCAGCCCCAGCATTTT. The chain couples TRBV7-2 to TRBJ1-5; D is ambiguous. The CDR3 contains 15 residues. Deletions cut 1 base from V and 3 bases from J, with 10 bases between. Germline V gene lookup returns CDR1 SGHTA and CDR2 FQGNSA.

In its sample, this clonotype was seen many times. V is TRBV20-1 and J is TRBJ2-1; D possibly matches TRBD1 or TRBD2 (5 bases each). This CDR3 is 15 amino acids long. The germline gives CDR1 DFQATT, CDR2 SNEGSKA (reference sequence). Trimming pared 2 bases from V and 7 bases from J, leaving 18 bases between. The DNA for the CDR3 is TGCAGTGCTAGAAAACGGGACCTATTGCGGAATGAGCAGTTCTTC. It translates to CSARKRDLLRNEQFF.

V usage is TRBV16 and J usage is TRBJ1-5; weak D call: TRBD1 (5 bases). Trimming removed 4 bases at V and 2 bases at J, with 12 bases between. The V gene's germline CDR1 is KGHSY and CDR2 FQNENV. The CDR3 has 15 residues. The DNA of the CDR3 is TGTGCCAGCAGCCGACTAGGACAAGGCAATCAGCCCCAGCATTTT. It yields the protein CASSRLGQGNQPQHF.

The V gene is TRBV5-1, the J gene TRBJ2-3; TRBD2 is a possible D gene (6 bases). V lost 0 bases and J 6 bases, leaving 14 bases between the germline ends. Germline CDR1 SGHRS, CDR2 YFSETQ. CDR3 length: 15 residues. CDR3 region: CASSLGEAGTDTQYF. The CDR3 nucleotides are TGCGCCAGCAGCTTGGGGGAGGCAGGGACCGATACGCAGTATTTT.

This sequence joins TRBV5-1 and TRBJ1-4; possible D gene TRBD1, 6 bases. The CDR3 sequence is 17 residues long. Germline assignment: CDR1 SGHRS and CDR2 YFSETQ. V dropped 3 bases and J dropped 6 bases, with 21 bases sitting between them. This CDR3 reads CASSSSPSDRQDEKLFF. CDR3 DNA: TGCGCCAGCAGCTCCTCCCCGAGCGACAGGCAGGATGAAAAACTGTTTTTT. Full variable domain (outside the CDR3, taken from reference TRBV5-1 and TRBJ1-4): KAGVTQTPRYLIKTRGQQVTLSCSPISGHRSVSWYQQTPGQGLQFLFEYFSETQRNKGNFPGRFSGRQFSNSRSEMNVSTLELGDSALYLCASSSSPSDRQDEKLFFGSGTQLSVL.

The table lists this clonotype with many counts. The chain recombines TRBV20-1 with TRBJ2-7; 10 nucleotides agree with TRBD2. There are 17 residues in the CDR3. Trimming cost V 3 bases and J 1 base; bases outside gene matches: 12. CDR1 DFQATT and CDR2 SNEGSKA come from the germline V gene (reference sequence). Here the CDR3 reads CSARGAVAGGSSYEQYF. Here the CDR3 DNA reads TGCAGTGCTAGGGGGGCCGTAGCGGGAGGAAGTTCCTACGAGCAGTACTTC.

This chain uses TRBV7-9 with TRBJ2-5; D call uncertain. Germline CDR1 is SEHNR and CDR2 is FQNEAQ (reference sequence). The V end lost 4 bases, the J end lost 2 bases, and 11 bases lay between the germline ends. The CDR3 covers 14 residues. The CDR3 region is CASSSPKGQETQYF. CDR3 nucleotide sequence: TGTGCCAGCAGCTCCCCAAAGGGTCAAGAGACCCAGTACTTC.

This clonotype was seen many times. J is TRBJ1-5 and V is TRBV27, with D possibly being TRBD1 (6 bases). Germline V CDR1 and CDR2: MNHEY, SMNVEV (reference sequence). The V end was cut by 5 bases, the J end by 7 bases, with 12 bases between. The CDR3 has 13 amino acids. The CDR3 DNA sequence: TGTGCCAGCAGTCAACAGGGAAGGCAGCCCCAGCATTTT. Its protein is CASSQQGRQPQHF.

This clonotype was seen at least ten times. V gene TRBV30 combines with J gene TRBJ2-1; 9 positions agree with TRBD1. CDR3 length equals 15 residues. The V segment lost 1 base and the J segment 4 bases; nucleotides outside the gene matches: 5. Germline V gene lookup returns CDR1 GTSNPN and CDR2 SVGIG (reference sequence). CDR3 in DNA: TGTGCCTGGAGTGCCGGGACAGGGACTTACAATGAGCAGTTCTTC. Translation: CAWSAGTGTYNEQFF.

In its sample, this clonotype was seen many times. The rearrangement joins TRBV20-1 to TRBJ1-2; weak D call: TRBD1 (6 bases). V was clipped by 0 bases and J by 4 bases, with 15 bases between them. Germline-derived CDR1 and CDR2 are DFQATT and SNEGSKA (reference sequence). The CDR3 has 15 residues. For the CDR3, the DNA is TGCAGTGCTAGAGATTCCCTTACAGGGCCCTATGGCTACACCTTC. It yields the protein CSARDSLTGPYGYTF.

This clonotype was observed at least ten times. The CDR3 reads CSASGRGLAGGPSYNEQFF. The CDR3 region has the DNA TGCAGTGCTAGCGGTAGGGGACTAGCGGGAGGGCCCTCCTACAATGAGCAGTTCTTC. This chain links TRBV20-1 with TRBJ2-1; 16 bases fit TRBD2. Losses at the gene ends were 3 bases for V and 0 bases for J; bases not matched to a gene: 8. This CDR3 contains 19 residues. Germline assignment: CDR1 DFQATT and CDR2 SNEGSKA (reference sequence).

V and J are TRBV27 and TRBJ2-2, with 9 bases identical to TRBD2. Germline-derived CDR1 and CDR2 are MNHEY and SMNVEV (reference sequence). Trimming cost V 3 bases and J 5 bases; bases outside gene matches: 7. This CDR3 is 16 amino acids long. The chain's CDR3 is CASSFYPSGKTGELFF. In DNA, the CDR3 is TGTGCCAGCAGTTTCTACCCTAGCGGGAAAACCGGGGAGCTGTTTTTT.

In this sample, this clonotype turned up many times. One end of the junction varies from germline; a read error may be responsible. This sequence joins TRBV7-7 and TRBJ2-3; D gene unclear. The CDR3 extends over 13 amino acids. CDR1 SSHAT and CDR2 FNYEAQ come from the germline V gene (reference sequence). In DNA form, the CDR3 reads TGTGCTAGCAGCTTAGCCGGCAGTGATACGCAGTATTTT. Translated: CASSLAGSDTQYF.

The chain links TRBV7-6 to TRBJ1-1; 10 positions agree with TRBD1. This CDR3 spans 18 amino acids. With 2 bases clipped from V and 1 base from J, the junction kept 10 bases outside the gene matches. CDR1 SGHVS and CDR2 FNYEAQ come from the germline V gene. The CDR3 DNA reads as TGTGCCAGCAGCTTAACCTCGACAGGGGGCGCGTGGAACACTGAAGCTTTCTTT. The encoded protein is CASSLTSTGGAWNTEAFF.